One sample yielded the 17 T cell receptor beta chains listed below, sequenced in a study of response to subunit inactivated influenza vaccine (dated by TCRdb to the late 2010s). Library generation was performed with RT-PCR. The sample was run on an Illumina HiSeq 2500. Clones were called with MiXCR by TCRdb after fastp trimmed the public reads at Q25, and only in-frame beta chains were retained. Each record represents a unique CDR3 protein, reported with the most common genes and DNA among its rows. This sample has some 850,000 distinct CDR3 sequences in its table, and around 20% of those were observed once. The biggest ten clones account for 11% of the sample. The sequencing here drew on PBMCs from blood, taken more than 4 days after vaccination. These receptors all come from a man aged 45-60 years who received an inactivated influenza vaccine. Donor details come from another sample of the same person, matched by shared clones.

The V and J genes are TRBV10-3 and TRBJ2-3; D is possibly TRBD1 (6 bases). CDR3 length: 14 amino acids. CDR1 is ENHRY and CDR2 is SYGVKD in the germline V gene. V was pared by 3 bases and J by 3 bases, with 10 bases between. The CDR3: CAISDLQGTDTQYF. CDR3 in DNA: TGTGCCATCAGTGACTTGCAGGGGACAGATACGCAGTATTTT.

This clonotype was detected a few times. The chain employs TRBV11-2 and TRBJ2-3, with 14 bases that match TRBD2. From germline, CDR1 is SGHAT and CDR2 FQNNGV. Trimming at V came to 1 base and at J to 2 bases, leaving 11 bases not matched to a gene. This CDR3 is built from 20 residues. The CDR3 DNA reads TGTGCCAGCAGCTTAGGTCGCGGGACTAGCGGGGGCACACTCACAGATACGCAGTATTTT. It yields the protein CASSLGRGTSGGTLTDTQYF.

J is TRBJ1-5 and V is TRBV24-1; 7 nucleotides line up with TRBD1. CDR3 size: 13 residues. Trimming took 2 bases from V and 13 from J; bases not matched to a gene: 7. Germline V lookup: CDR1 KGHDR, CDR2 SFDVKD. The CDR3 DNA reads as TGTGCCACCAGTGATTCGCTTGCGGGACAGCAGCATTTT. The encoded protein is CATSDSLAGQQHF.

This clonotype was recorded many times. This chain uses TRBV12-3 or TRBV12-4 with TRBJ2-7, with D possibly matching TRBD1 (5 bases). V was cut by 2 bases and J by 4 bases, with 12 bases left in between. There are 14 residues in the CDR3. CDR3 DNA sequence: TGTGCCAGCAGTTTATTGACGCAGGGTTACGAGCAGTACTTC. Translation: CASSLLTQGYEQYF.

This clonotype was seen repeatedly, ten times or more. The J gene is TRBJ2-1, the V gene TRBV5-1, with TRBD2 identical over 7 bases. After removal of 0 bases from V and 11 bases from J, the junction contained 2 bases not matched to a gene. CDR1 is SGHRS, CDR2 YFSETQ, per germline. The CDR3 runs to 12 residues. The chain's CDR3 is CASSLERGQQFF. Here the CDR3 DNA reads TGCGCCAGCAGCTTGGAGCGGGGCCAGCAGTTCTTC.

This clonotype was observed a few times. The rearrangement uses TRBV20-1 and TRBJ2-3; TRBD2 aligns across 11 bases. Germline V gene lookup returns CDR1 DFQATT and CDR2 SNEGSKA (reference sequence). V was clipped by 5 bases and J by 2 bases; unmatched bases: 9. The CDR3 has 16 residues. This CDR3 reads CSALSGLAEYTDTQYF. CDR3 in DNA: TGCAGTGCTCTTTCGGGACTAGCGGAGTACACAGATACGCAGTATTTT.

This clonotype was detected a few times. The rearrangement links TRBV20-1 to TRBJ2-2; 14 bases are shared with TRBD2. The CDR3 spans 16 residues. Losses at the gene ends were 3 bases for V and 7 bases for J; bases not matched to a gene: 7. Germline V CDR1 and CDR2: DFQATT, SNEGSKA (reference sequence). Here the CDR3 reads CSARLGLAGVNGELFF. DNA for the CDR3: TGCAGTGCTAGGTTGGGACTAGCGGGAGTAAACGGGGAGCTGTTTTTT.

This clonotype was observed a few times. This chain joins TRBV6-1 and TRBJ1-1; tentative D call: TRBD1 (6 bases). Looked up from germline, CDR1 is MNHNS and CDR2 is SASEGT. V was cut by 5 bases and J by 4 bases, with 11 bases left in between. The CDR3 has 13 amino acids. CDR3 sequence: CASSPQGSTEAFF. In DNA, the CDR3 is TGTGCCAGCAGTCCACAGGGTAGCACTGAAGCTTTCTTT.

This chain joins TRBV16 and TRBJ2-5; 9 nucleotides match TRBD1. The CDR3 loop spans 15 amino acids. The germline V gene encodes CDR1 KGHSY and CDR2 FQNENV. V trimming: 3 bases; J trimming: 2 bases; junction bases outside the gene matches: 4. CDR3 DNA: TGTGCCAGCAGCCAGACGACAGGGGGACAAGAGACCCAGTACTTC. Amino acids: CASSQTTGGQETQYF.

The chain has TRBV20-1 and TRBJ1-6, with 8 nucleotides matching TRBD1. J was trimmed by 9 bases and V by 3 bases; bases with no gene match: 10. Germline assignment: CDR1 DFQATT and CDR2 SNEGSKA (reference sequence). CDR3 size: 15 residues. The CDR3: CSASIPGGASSPLHF. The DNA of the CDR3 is TGCAGTGCTAGCATCCCAGGGGGCGCGTCTTCACCCCTCCACTTT.

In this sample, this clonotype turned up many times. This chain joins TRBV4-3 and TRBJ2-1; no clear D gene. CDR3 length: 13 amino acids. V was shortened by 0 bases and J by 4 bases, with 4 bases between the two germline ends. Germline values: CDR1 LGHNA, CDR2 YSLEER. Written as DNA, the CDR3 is TGCGCCAGCAGCCAAGACCAATACAATGAGCAGTTCTTC. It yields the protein CASSQDQYNEQFF.

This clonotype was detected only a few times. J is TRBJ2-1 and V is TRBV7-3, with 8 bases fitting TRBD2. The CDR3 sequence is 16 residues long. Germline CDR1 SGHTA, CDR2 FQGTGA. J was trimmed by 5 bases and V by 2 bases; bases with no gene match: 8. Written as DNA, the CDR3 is TGTGCCAGCAGCTTATCTCCACGAGCGGGGGACAATGAGCAGTTCTTC. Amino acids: CASSLSPRAGDNEQFF.

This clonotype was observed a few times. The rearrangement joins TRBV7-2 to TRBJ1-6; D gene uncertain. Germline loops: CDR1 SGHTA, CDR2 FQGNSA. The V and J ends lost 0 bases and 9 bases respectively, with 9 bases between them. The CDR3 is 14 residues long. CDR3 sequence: CASSLAGGGSPLHF. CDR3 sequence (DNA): TGTGCCAGCAGCTTAGCCGGCGGAGGTTCACCCCTCCACTTT.

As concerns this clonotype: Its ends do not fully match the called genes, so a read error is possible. The CDR3 spells CCARARRAGGRSAYNEQFF. CDR3 DNA sequence: TGCTGTGCTAGAGCCCGGCGAGCGGGAGGAAGGAGTGCCTACAATGAGCAGTTCTTC. The chain uses TRBV20-1 and TRBJ2-1, with TRBD2 matching 9 bases. Germline loops: CDR1 DFQATT, CDR2 SNEGSKA (reference sequence). CDR3 size: 19 residues.

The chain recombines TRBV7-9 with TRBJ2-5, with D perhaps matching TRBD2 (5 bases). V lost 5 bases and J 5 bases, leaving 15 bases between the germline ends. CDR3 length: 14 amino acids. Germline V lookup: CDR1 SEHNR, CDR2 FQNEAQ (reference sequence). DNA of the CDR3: TGTGCCAGCAGCACCTACCTCGGCGGGGAGACCCAGTACTTC. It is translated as CASSTYLGGETQYF.

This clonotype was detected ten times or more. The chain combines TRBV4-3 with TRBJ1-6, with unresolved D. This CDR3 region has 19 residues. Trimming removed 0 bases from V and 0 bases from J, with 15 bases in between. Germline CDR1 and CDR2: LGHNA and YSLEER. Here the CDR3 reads CASSQDNSGSSSYNSPLHF. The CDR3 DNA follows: TGCGCCAGCAGCCAAGATAATAGCGGTAGCAGCTCCTATAATTCACCCCTCCACTTT.

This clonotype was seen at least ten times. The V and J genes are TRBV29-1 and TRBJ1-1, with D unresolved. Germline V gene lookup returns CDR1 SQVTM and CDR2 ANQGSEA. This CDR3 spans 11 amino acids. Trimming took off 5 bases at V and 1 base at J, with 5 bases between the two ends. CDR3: CSVRENTEAFF. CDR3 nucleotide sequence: TGCAGCGTTCGCGAGAACACTGAAGCTTTCTTT. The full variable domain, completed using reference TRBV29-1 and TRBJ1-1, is SAVISQKPSRDICQRGTSLTIQCQVDSQVTMMFWYRQQPGQSLTLIATANQGSEATYESGFVIDKFPISRPNLTFSTLTVSNMSPEDSSIYLCSVRENTEAFFGQGTRLTVV.